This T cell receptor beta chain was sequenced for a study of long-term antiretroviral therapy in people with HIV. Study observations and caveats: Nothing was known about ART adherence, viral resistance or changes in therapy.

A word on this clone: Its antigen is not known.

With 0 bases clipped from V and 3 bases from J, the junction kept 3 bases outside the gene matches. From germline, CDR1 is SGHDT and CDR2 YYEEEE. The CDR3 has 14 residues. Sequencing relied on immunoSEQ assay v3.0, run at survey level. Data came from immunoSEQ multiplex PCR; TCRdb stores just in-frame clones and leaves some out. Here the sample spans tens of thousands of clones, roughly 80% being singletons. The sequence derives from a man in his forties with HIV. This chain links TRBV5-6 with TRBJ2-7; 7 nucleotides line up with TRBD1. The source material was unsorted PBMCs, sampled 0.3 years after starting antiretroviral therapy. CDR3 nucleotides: TGTGCCAGCAGCTTGGTTACAGGGGACTACGAGCAGTACTTC. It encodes CASSLVTGDYEQYF.